Sequencing of this T cell receptor beta chain was carried out in a study of prognosis after radiotherapy for stage I lung cancer. TCR beta CDR3 amplification from genomic DNA was performed by two-round multiplex PCR. First-round PCR used primers specific to each TRBV and TRBJ gene. Each CDR3 protein is one row after TCRdb ran MiXCR on the multiplex PCR reads. Of roughly 13,000 distinct CDR3 sequences listed, around 35% are singletons. General observations from the study: The study left the tumor specificity of the expanded TCR clones undetermined. Between patients with and without metastases, TRBV and TRBJ gene usage reportedly differed. It was in patients who developed distant metastases that Shannon entropy after stereotactic body radiation therapy was lower. The study found that unique TCR clone counts fell after stereotactic body radiation therapy, median around 10,000 versus 6,500.

Trimming stripped 5 bases from V and 7 bases from J, with 14 bases between. The length of the CDR3 is 13 residues. Germline V gene lookup returns CDR1 LNHDA and CDR2 SQIVND (reference sequence). With regard to this clonotype: Its antigen is unidentified.

The sequence was obtained from a donor at least 50 years old with non-small cell lung cancer. V gene TRBV19 combines with J gene TRBJ1-2, with D perhaps matching TRBD1 (5 bases). Sample: PBMCs, taken before or after stereotactic body radiation therapy (not recorded which). In nucleotides, the CDR3 is TGTGCCAGTAGTCTACAGGTATTTGTTGGCTACACCTTC. This translates into CASSLQVFVGYTF. The full variable domain, its missing parts supplied by reference TRBV19 and TRBJ1-2, is DGGITQSPKYLFRKEGQNVTLSCEQNLNHDAMYWYRQDPGQGLRLIYYSQIVNDFQKGDIAEGYSVSREKKESFPLTVTSAQKNPTAFYLCASSLQVFVGYTFGSGTRLTVV.